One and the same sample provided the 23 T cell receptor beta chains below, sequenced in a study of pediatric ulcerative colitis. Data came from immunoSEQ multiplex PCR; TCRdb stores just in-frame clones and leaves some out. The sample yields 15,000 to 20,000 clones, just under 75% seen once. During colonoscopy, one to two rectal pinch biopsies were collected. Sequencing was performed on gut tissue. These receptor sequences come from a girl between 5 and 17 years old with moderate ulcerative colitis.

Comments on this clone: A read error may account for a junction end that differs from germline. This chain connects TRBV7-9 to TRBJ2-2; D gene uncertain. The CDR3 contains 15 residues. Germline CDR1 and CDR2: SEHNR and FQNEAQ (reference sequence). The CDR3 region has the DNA TGTGCCAGCAGCTTGGCCTCCCCGAAAACCGGGGAGCTGTTTTTT. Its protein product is CASSLASPKTGELFF. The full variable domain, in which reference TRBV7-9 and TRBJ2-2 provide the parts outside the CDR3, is DTGVSQNPRHKITKRGQNVTFRCDPISEHNRLYWYRQTLGQGPEFLTYFQNEAQLEKSRLLSDRFSAERPKGSFSTLEIQRTEQGDSAMYLCASSLASPKTGELFFGEGSRLTVL.

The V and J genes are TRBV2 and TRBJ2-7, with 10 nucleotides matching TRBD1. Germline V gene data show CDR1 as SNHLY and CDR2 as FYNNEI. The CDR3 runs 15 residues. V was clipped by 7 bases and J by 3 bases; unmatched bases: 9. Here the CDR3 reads CASTPGRDRGYEQYF. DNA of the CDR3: TGTGCCAGCACCCCGGGGAGGGACAGGGGCTACGAGCAGTACTTC.

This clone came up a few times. CDR3 DNA: TGTGCCAGCAGCTTAGGGGGCCAATACGGCTACACCTTC. Translating it yields CASSLGGQYGYTF. V and J are TRBV7-2 and TRBJ1-2; the D gene is possibly TRBD1 (5 bases). Germline lookup yields CDR1 SGHTA and CDR2 FQGNSA. This CDR3 has 13 amino acids. V lost 1 base and J lost 8, with 11 bases in between.

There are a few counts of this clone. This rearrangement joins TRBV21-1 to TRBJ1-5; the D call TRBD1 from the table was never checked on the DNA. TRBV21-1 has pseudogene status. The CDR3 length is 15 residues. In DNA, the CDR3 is TGTGCCAGCAGCACCAGGGGGTATAGCAATCAGCCCCAGCATTTT. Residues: CASSTRGYSNQPQHF.

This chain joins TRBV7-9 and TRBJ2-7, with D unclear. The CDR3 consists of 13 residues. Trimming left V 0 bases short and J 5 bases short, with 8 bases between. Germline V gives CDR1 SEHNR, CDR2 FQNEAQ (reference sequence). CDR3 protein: CASSLADRDEQYF. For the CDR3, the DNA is TGTGCCAGCAGCTTAGCGGACCGGGACGAGCAGTACTTC.

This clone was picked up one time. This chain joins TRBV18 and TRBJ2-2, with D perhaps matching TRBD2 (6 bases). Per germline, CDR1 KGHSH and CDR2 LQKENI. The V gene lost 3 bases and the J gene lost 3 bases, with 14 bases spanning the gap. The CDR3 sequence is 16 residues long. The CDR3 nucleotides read TGTGCCAGCTCACCGAGGGGCGGGACGGACACCGGGGAGCTGTTTTTT. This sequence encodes CASSPRGGTDTGELFF.

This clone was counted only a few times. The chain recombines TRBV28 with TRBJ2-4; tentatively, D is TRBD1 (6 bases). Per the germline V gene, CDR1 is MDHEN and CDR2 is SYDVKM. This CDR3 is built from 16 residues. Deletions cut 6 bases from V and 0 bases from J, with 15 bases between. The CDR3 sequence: CASSPTGTPAKNIQYF. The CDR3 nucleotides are TGTGCCAGCAGCCCAACCGGGACACCAGCCAAAAACATTCAGTACTTC.

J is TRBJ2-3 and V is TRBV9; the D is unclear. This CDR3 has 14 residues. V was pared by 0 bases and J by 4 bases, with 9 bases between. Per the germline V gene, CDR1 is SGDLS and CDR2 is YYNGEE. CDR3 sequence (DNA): TGTGCCAGCAGCGTAGGAGGTAGGCCAGATACGCAGTATTTT. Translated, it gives CASSVGGRPDTQYF.

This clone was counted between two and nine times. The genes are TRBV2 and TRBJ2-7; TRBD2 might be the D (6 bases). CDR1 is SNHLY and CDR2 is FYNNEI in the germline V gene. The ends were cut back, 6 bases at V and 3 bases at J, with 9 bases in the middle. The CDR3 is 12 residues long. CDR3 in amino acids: CASRKGGYEQYF. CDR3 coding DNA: TGTGCCAGCAGGAAGGGAGGCTACGAGCAGTACTTC.

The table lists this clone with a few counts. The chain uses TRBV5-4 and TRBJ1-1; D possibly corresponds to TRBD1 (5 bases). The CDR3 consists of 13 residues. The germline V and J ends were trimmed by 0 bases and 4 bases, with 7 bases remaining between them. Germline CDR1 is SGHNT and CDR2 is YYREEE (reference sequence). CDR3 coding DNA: TGTGCCAGCAGCTTGGGGGGGTCCACTGAAGCTTTCTTT. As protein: CASSLGGSTEAFF.

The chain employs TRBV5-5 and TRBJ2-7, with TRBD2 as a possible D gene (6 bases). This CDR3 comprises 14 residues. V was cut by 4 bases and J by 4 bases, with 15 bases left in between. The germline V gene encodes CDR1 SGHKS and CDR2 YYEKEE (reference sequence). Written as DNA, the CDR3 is TGTGCCAGCAGCCAAAACCCAGGAGGGTACGAGCAGTACTTC. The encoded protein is CASSQNPGGYEQYF. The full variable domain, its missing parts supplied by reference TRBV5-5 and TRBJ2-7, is DAGVTQSPTHLIKTRGQQVTLRCSPISGHKSVSWYQQVLGQGPQFIFQYYEKEERGRGNFPDRFSARQFPNYSSELNVNALLLGDSALYLCASSQNPGGYEQYFGPGTRLTVT.

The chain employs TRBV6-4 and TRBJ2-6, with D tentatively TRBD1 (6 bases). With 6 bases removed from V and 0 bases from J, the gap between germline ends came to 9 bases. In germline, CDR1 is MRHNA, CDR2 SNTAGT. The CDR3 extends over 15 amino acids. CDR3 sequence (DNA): TGTGCCAGCAGCTCGGACAGCTCTGGGGCCAACGTCCTGACTTTC. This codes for CASSSDSSGANVLTF.

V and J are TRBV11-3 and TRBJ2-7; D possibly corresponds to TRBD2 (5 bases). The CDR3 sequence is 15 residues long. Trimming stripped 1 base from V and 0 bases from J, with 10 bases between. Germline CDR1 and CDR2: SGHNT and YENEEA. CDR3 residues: CASSLGTGDSYEQYF. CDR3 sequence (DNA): TGTGCCAGCAGCTTAGGGACCGGGGACTCCTACGAGCAGTACTTC.

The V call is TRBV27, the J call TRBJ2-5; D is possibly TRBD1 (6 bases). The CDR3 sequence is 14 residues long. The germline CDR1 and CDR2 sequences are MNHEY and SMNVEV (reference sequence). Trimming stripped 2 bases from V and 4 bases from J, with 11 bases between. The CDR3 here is CASSLKQGLETQYF. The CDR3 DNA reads TGTGCCAGCAGTTTAAAACAGGGTTTAGAGACCCAGTACTTC.

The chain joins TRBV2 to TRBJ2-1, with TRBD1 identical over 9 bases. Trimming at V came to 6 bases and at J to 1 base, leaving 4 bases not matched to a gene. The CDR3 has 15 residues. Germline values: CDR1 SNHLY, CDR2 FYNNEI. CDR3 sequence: CASRKTGGSYNEQFF. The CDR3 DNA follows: TGTGCCAGCAGGAAGACAGGGGGATCCTACAATGAGCAGTTCTTC.

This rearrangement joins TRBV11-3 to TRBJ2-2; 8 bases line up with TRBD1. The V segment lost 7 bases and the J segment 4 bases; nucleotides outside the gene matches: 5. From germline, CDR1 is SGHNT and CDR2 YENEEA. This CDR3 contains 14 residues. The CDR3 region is CASNTGTGTGELFF. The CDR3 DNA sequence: TGTGCCAGCAACACCGGGACAGGCACCGGGGAGCTGTTTTTT. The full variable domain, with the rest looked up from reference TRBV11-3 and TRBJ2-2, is EAGVVQSPRYKIIEKKQPVAFWCNPISGHNTLYWYLQNLGQGPELLIRYENEEAVDDSQLPKDRFSAERLKGVDSTLKIQPAELGDSAVYLCASNTGTGTGELFFGEGSRLTVL.

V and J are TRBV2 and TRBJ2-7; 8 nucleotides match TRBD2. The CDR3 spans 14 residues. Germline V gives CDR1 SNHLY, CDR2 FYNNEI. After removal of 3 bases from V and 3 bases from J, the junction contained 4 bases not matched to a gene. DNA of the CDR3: TGTGCCAGCAGTGAGGGAGCGGGGGTCTACGAGCAGTACTTC. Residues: CASSEGAGVYEQYF.

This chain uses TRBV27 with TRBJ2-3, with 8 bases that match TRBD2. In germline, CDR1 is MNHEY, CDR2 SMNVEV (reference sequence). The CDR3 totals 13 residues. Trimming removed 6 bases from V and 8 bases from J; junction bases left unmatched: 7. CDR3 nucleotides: TGTGCCAGCAGCTTTAGCGGGGATCCTACGCAGTATTTT. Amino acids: CASSFSGDPTQYF.

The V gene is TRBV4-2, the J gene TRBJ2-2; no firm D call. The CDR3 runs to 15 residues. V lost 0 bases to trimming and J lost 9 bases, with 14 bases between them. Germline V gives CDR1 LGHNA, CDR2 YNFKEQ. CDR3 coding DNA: TGTGCCAGCAGCCAAGATTCCGGTCGGCCCCGGGAGCTGTTTTTT. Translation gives CASSQDSGRPRELFF.

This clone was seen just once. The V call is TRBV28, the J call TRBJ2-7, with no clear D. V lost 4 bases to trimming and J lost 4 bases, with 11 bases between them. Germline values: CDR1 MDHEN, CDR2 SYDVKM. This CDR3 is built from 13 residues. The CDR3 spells CASSSPQEYEQYF. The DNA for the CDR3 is TGTGCCAGCAGTTCACCCCAGGAATACGAGCAGTACTTC.

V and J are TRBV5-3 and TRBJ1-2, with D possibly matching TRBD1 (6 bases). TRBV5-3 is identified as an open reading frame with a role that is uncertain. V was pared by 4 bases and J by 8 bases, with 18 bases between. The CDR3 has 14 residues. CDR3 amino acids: CARSANSPGVGYTF. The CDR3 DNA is TGTGCCAGAAGCGCTAATTCGCCAGGGGTCGGCTACACCTTC.

This CDR3 is CASGIGTSGSFRTDTQYF. CDR3 nucleotide sequence: TGTGCTAGTGGTATCGGGACTAGCGGGAGCTTCAGGACAGATACGCAGTATTTT. This rearrangement joins TRBV12-5 to TRBJ2-3; 14 bases agree with TRBD2. The germline V gene has CDR1 LGHNT and CDR2 FRNRAP. The CDR3 totals 18 residues. The J segment lost 3 bases and the V segment lost 5 bases, leaving 10 bases of the junction unmatched.

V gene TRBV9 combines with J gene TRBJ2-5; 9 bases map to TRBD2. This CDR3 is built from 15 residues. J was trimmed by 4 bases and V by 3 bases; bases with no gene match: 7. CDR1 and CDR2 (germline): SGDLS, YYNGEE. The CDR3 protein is CASSGSGSWLETQYF. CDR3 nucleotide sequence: TGTGCCAGCAGCGGTAGCGGGAGCTGGCTAGAGACCCAGTACTTC.